This TCR beta chain is from a study of low-dose radiotherapy and immunotherapy resistance in tumors. The ends were cut back, 6 bases at V and 1 base at J, with 3 bases in the middle. The CDR3 spans 12 residues. Per the germline V gene, CDR1 is LNHDA and CDR2 is SQIVND (reference sequence). TRAV- and TRBV-specific primers were used for first-strand cDNA, which covered alpha and beta chains. TCR amplification ran approximately 22 PCR cycles using constant-region and V-primer adapter primers. TCRdb ran MiXCR on the reads and lists one entry per CDR3 protein. The repertoire includes 14,000 to 15,000 distinct CDR3 sequences, 45% to 55% of them detected once, and over 3.5% sits in the top ten.

The TCR sequence derives from a human donor with advanced metastatic prostate, ovarian, gallbladder or colorectal cancer (not recorded which). This table probably holds off-target reads from a library built for another chain. The rearrangement links TRBV19 to TRBJ2-2; D is unclear. CDR3 loop: CASSENTGELFF. The CDR3 DNA follows: TGTGCCAGTAGCGAGAACACCGGGGAGCTGTTTTTT.